This TCR beta chain stems from a study of cytomegalovirus exposure and HLA in healthy donors. Both 60 Vbeta primers and 13 Jbeta primers went into the PCR. Clones were sequenced by immunoSEQ multiplex PCR, and TCRdb holds only the in-frame ones, with some missing. The repertoire has roughly 190,000 clones, roughly 13% of them found once; the top ten carry roughly 7.7%. CDR3 length: 15 amino acids. Per the germline V gene, CDR1 is MGHRA and CDR2 is YSYEKL. V lost 0 bases, J lost 4 bases, and 12 bases lay in between. This TCR derives from a man between 50 and 59 years old in good health and CMV-seropositive. The chain is built from TRBV4-1 and TRBJ1-1; TRBD1 is a possible D gene (5 bases). The sequencing sample was made of PBMCs. This CDR3 is CASSQDGRAATEAFF. The CDR3 coding sequence is TGCGCCAGCAGCCAAGATGGCAGGGCGGCCACTGAAGCTTTCTTT.